This TCR beta chain was retrieved from a study of CD8 T cells in Susac syndrome (dated by TCRdb to about 2019). Study-wide context: Repertoire sequencing was used to test whether CD8+ T cell activation and differentiation in Susac syndrome was antigen driven. Clonality of the CD8+ T cell repertoire was compared between eleven to twelve healthy donors, some 14 Susac syndrome patients and roughly 15 multiple sclerosis patients. Results and caveats for the whole study, not just this receptor: The study acknowledged that relatively few individuals were included in the TCR sequencing and HLA analysis.

Worth noting for this clonotype: The specificity of this receptor is unknown. No base-level quality is on record; no much larger clone is a single base apart.

For CDR1 and CDR2, the germline V gene (reference sequence) lists GTSNPN and SVGIG. Including the terminal cysteine and phenylalanine, the CDR3 comprises 16 residues. Left in the record is the CDR3 DNA by itself, 48 bases read in frame from the first base. V is trimmed back by 4 bases and J by 4 bases, and the junction contains 12 bases that no gene match accounts for. RNA was extracted using the RNeasy kit, and about 0.45 to 1 ug of the RNA was reverse transcribed with random hexamers. The immunoSEQ multiplex PCR assay, covering 54 Vbeta and 13 Jbeta segments, was used to amplify TCR beta CDR3 regions. Bias from PCR amplification was corrected by using a synthetic template baseline for primer optimization and for computational correction. The original pipeline was this. Reads were assigned to V, D and J genes according to IMGT and analyzed in immunoSEQ Analyzer, with only productive sequences retained. To calculate clonality, Shannon entropy was normalized by log2 of the number of productive unique sequences and then subtracted from one. Public and private clones were assessed among the 100 most prevalent clones of each patient and control. Clones were defined as Susac-specific if absent from the healthy and MS cohorts, from 900 to 1,300 published viral clones and from other ImmuneACCESS disease sequences. The public reads were reprocessed in TCRdb via fastp at Q25 and MiXCR, keeping in-frame beta chains. Identical CDR3 protein sequences are pooled into one entry, listed with their most common genes and DNA. The V and J calls and clone size are TCRdb's, not the authors'. In all, the sample holds 150,000 or so distinct CDR3 sequences, and around 96% of those were seen once. The ten largest clones represent around 0.21% of the sample.

Peripheral blood CD8+ and CD4+ T cells from healthy donors, Susac syndrome patients and multiple sclerosis patients were profiled by high-throughput TCR beta sequencing. The multiple sclerosis controls were treatment-naive patients who had stable or active relapsing-remitting disease and met the revised McDonald criteria. Bulk CD8+ and CD4+ T cells were purified magnetically by negative isolation, whereas CD8+ TEMRA cells were enriched by FACS. Blood was collected in EDTA tubes and processed within 24 hours, with PBMCs isolated through density gradient centrifugation. PBMCs intended for TCR sequencing were cryopreserved in liquid nitrogen and were subsequently thawed in a 37 degrees C water bath. A purity of at least 90% was achieved for sorted or isolated CD4+, CD8+ and CD8+ TEMRA cells.

The sequence links TRBV30 to TRBJ1-2; TRBD1 lines up with 10 middle nucleotides. This clonotype was obtained from a human donor with multiple sclerosis. Sequencing was carried out using CD8+ T cells from PBMCs. The nucleotides read TGTGCCTGGATTAGCCGGGACAGGGGCTTTGGCTATGGCTACACCTTC. Its protein reads: CAWISRDRGFGYGYTF.